The entry that follows covers one T cell receptor beta chain sequence. This specimen belongs to a study of yellow fever vaccine responses in identical twins. The CDR3 sequence is 16 residues long. V shed 5 bases and J shed 2 bases, with 17 bases lying between them. Germline lookup yields CDR1 MGHRA and CDR2 YSYEKL. TCRdb ran MiXCR on the RT-PCR reads and lists one entry per CDR3 protein. The sample has more than 15,000 distinct CDR3 sequences, 55% to 70% seen once. The chain links TRBV4-1 to TRBJ2-3; maybe TRBD2 (6 bases). This receptor was obtained from a woman aged 18-30 years who received the yellow fever vaccine. Sample: T cells from blood (PBMCs), unsorted or a sorted subset (not recorded which), taken before or after yellow fever vaccination (not recorded which). The DNA of the CDR3 is TGCGCCAGCAGCACCCCCTCGCGGGAAGTCACAGATACGCAGTATTTT. This gives the protein CASSTPSREVTDTQYF.